The 22 T cell receptor beta chains below come from one sample, sequenced in a study of T-cell memory formation after mild COVID-19. In TCRdb, the 5' RACE reads were re-called with MiXCR into one record per CDR3 protein. The sample holds just over 400,000 distinct CDR3 sequences, 20% to 30% seen once. The source material was PBMCs or a T cell subset sorted from them (not recorded which). The receptors here all came from an adult woman who had mild COVID-19 (a few samples of this study predate the infection). Cell type and time point are not known.

This clonotype was found a few times. The genes are TRBV29-1 and TRBJ2-1; tentatively, D is TRBD2 (5 bases). Germline loops: CDR1 SQVTM, CDR2 ANQGSEA. The CDR3 length is 15 residues. With 5 bases removed from V and 8 bases from J, the gap between germline ends came to 22 bases. CDR3 coding DNA: TGCAGCGTTAAACGGTGGGAGTCGTTAACCGATGAGCAGTTCTTC. Translating gives CSVKRWESLTDEQFF.

This clonotype appeared many times. The chain joins TRBV12-3 or TRBV12-4 to TRBJ1-1; D not resolved. This CDR3 region has 13 residues. Trimming took 7 bases from V and 2 from J, leaving 11 bases between them. The CDR3 loop is CASTLDPNTEAFF. CDR3 bases: TGTGCCAGCACCTTGGACCCTAACACTGAAGCTTTCTTT.

The sample holds a few counts of this clonotype. The chain links TRBV9 to TRBJ1-2; tentative D call: TRBD1 (6 bases). The CDR3 length is 14 residues. The V end lost 3 bases, the J end lost 8 bases, and 17 bases lay between the germline ends. In germline, CDR1 is SGDLS, CDR2 YYNGEE. The CDR3 nucleotides read TGTGCCAGCAGCGAACAGGGAGGTTCGTTGGGCTACACCTTC. The encoded protein is CASSEQGGSLGYTF. Complete variable domain (other parts from reference TRBV9 and TRBJ1-2): DSGVTQTPKHLITATGQRVTLRCSPRSGDLSVYWYQQSLDQGLQFLIQYYNGEERAKGNILERFSAQQFPDLHSELNLSSLELGDSALYFCASSEQGGSLGYTFGSGTRLTVV.

In this sample, this clonotype turned up a few times. The chain combines TRBV5-1 with TRBJ1-1, with 7 bases fitting TRBD1. CDR1 is SGHRS, CDR2 YFSETQ, per germline. The V segment lost 2 bases and the J segment 0 bases; nucleotides outside the gene matches: 7. CDR3 length: 16 residues. The CDR3 coding sequence is TGCGCCAGCAGCTTAACCCCGACAGGGCTGAACACTGAAGCTTTCTTT. As protein: CASSLTPTGLNTEAFF.

This clonotype was detected only once. The rearrangement links TRBV20-1 to TRBJ2-2, with D tentatively TRBD2 (5 bases). The V gene lost 5 bases and the J gene lost 0 bases, with 13 bases spanning the gap. The CDR3 is 15 residues long. The germline V gene encodes CDR1 DFQATT and CDR2 SNEGSKA (reference sequence). The CDR3 protein is CSALPRGSNTGELFF. The CDR3 DNA reads TGCAGTGCTCTCCCCCGCGGGTCGAACACCGGGGAGCTGTTTTTT.

The table lists this clonotype with a few counts. The chain uses TRBV5-5 and TRBJ2-1; D is undetermined. This CDR3 spans 15 amino acids. Germline V gives CDR1 SGHKS, CDR2 YYEKEE (reference sequence). V lost 4 bases and J 0 bases, leaving 11 bases between the germline ends. The DNA of the CDR3 is TGTGCCAGCAGCGGAACTGGGGACTCCTACAATGAGCAGTTCTTC. Its translation is CASSGTGDSYNEQFF.

This clonotype showed up just a few times. This CDR3 reads CASPPIAATDTQYF. CDR3 sequence (DNA): TGTGCCAGCCCTCCTATAGCGGCCACAGATACGCAGTATTTT. The chain carries TRBV7-9 and TRBJ2-3; D perhaps matches TRBD2 (6 bases). The V end lost 8 bases, the J end lost 2 bases, and 14 bases lay between the germline ends. The CDR3 consists of 14 residues. The germline V gene encodes CDR1 SEHNR and CDR2 FQNEAQ (reference sequence).

This clonotype was recorded a few times. V usage is TRBV18 and J usage is TRBJ2-1; TRBD2 matches 9 bases. V lost 3 bases and J lost 4; bases outside the gene matches: 7. Germline V gene data show CDR1 as KGHSH and CDR2 as LQKENI. This CDR3 comprises 16 residues. CDR3 region: CASSPWASGAYNEQFF. The CDR3 nucleotides are TGTGCCAGCTCACCGTGGGCTAGCGGGGCTTACAATGAGCAGTTCTTC.

V is TRBV2 and J is TRBJ2-1; no definite D call. The CDR3 is 17 amino acids. Trimming left V 6 bases short and J 0 bases short, with 18 bases between. Germline-derived CDR1 and CDR2 are SNHLY and FYNNEI. The CDR3 bases are TGTGCCAGCAGGCCGGTCGGTGTCAGGAGCTCCTACAATGAGCAGTTCTTC. Its translation is CASRPVGVRSSYNEQFF. The whole variable domain, remainder taken from reference TRBV2 and TRBJ2-1, is EPEVTQTPSHQVTQMGQEVILRCVPISNHLYFYWYRQILGQKVEFLVSFYNNEISEKSEIFDDQFSVERPDGSNFTLKIRSTKLEDSAMYFCASRPVGVRSSYNEQFFGPGTRLTVL.

V and J are TRBV3-1 and TRBJ1-1, with 8 positions matching TRBD1. This CDR3 region has 16 residues. J lost 3 bases, V lost 4 bases, and 10 bases had no gene match. Germline CDR1 and CDR2: LGHDT and YNNKEL (reference sequence). The CDR3 DNA reads TGTGCCAGCAGCCCTTGGACAGGGAGTTGGTACACTGAAGCTTTCTTT. It is translated as CASSPWTGSWYTEAFF. The whole variable domain, filled in from reference TRBV3-1 and TRBJ1-1, reads DTAVSQTPKYLVTQMGNDKSIKCEQNLGHDTMYWYKQDSKKFLKIMFSYNNKELIINETVPNRFSPKSPDKAHLNLHINSLELGDSAVYFCASSPWTGSWYTEAFFGQGTRLTVV.

The chain employs TRBV11-2 and TRBJ2-5, with TRBD1 matching 7 bases. CDR1 and CDR2 (germline): SGHAT, FQNNGV. The CDR3 contains 16 residues. Trimming removed 1 base from V and 0 bases from J; junction bases left unmatched: 5. In nucleotides, the CDR3 is TGTGCCAGCAGCTTAGTGGGACAGTTGTACCAAGAGACCCAGTACTTC. Protein product: CASSLVGQLYQETQYF. Filled out from reference TRBV11-2 and TRBJ2-5, the complete variable domain reads EAGVAQSPRYKIIEKRQSVAFWCNPISGHATLYWYQQILGQGPKLLIQFQNNGVVDDSQLPKDRFSAERLKGVDSTLKIQPAKLEDSAVYLCASSLVGQLYQETQYFGPGTRLLVL.

The chain is built from TRBV9 and TRBJ2-5; D gene ambiguous. The CDR3 is 13 amino acids. Germline CDR1 reads SGDLS; CDR2 reads YYNGEE. The V end lost 0 bases, the J end lost 9 bases, and 12 bases lay between the germline ends. CDR3 bases: TGTGCCAGCAGCGTAGGACTCGTTAGGGCCCAGTACTTC. Translation: CASSVGLVRAQYF.

This clonotype was seen only a few times. CDR3 in DNA: TGTGCCAGCAGCCCACGCCCTTATGGCTACACCTTC. Encoded protein: CASSPRPYGYTF. The genes are TRBV12-3 or TRBV12-4 and TRBJ1-2; D uncertain. The V and J ends lost 6 bases and 5 bases respectively, with 10 bases between them. The CDR3 sequence is 12 residues long.

A few counts support this clonotype. V gene TRBV19 combines with J gene TRBJ1-2, with 9 nucleotides matching TRBD1. This CDR3 is built from 15 residues. CDR1 is LNHDA and CDR2 is SQIVND in the germline V gene (reference sequence). V was clipped by 5 bases and J by 1 base; unmatched bases: 5. This CDR3 reads CASSSPGQGNYGYTF. In DNA form, the CDR3 reads TGTGCCAGTAGTTCGCCGGGACAGGGTAACTATGGCTACACCTTC.

In nucleotides, the CDR3 is TGTGCCAGCACCAAAGGTTGGGGTGCCTACGAGCAGTACTTC. This codes for CASTKGWGAYEQYF. The chain is built from TRBV11-1 and TRBJ2-7; D unresolved. This CDR3 is 14 amino acids long. In germline, CDR1 is SGHAT, CDR2 FQDESV (reference sequence). Trimming removed 7 bases at V and 2 bases at J, with 15 bases between.

This clonotype was counted ten times or more. V is TRBV20-1 and J is TRBJ1-6, with D tentatively TRBD1 (6 bases). CDR3 length equals 14 residues. Germline loops: CDR1 DFQATT, CDR2 SNEGSKA (reference sequence). V was trimmed by 6 bases and J by 7 bases, leaving 16 bases between them. The CDR3 DNA reads TGCAGTGCCCTCCCGGGACAAAGGAATTCACCCCTCCACTTT. Amino acid sequence: CSALPGQRNSPLHF.

This clonotype was counted a few times. The chain uses TRBV20-1 and TRBJ1-6, with a possible D match to TRBD1 (6 bases). The germline V gene has CDR1 DFQATT and CDR2 SNEGSKA (reference sequence). Trimming cost V 0 bases and J 9 bases, with 15 bases left between them. The CDR3 totals 15 residues. The CDR3 loop reads CSARDPKRGISPLHF. Written as DNA, the CDR3 is TGCAGTGCTAGAGATCCGAAGAGGGGGATTTCACCCCTCCACTTT.

The chain recombines TRBV7-9 with TRBJ1-5; D is undetermined. V was cut by 5 bases and J by 4 bases, with 15 bases left in between. The germline CDR1 and CDR2 sequences are SEHNR and FQNEAQ (reference sequence). The CDR3 extends over 15 amino acids. The CDR3: CASSTGGLRNQPQHF. The CDR3 region has the DNA TGTGCCAGCAGCACCGGAGGTCTGAGAAATCAGCCCCAGCATTTT. Full variable domain (rest looked up from reference TRBV7-9 and TRBJ1-5): DTGVSQNPRHKITKRGQNVTFRCDPISEHNRLYWYRQTLGQGPEFLTYFQNEAQLEKSRLLSDRFSAERPKGSFSTLEIQRTEQGDSAMYLCASSTGGLRNQPQHFGDGTRLSIL.

This clonotype appeared a few times. This chain connects TRBV12-3 or TRBV12-4 to TRBJ2-7; D is perhaps TRBD1 (7 bases). The germline V and J ends were trimmed by 3 bases and 6 bases, with 12 bases remaining between them. The CDR3 is 13 amino acids. The CDR3 region has the DNA TGTGCCAGCAGTTTTCCAGGGGGGTTCGAGCAGTACTTC. Translating it yields CASSFPGGFEQYF.

This clonotype has just a few counts. The V and J genes are TRBV5-1 and TRBJ1-2; possible D gene TRBD1, 5 bases. Germline values: CDR1 SGHRS, CDR2 YFSETQ. Trimming cost V 4 bases and J 5 bases, with 21 bases left between them. This CDR3 is 16 amino acids long. This CDR3 reads CASSLQAQGEGYGYTF. CDR3 sequence (DNA): TGCGCCAGCAGCCTACAAGCCCAGGGAGAAGGGTATGGCTACACCTTC.

The V and J genes are TRBV5-1 and TRBJ1-1, with 7 bases that match TRBD1. Germline-derived CDR1 and CDR2 are SGHRS and YFSETQ. V trimming: 4 bases; J trimming: 5 bases; junction bases outside the gene matches: 8. The length of the CDR3 is 14 residues. CDR3 loop: CASSPTGSPTEAFF. The CDR3 region has the DNA TGCGCCAGCAGCCCGACAGGGTCTCCAACTGAAGCTTTCTTT. Combining the CDR3 with reference TRBV5-1 and TRBJ1-1 gives the whole variable domain KAGVTQTPRYLIKTRGQQVTLSCSPISGHRSVSWYQQTPGQGLQFLFEYFSETQRNKGNFPGRFSGRQFSNSRSEMNVSTLELGDSALYLCASSPTGSPTEAFFGQGTRLTVV.

There are a few counts of this clonotype. The rearrangement joins TRBV20-1 to TRBJ2-5; perhaps TRBD2 as D (6 bases). Germline CDR1 reads DFQATT; CDR2 reads SNEGSKA (reference sequence). This CDR3 region has 15 residues. Deletions cut 0 bases from V and 2 bases from J, with 13 bases between. CDR3 DNA sequence: TGCAGTGCTAGAGAAGGAGGGCACCCGCAAGAGACCCAGTACTTC. Encoded protein: CSAREGGHPQETQYF.